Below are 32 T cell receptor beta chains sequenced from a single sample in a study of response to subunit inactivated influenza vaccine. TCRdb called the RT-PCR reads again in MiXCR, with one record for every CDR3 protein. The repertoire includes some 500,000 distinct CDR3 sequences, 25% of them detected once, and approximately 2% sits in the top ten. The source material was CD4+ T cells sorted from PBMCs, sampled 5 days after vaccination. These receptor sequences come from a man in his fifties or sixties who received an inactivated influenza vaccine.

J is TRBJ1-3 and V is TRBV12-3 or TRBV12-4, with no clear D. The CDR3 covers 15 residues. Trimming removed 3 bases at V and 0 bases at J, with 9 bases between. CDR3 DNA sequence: TGTGCCAGCAGTTTGGGCAGTTACTCTGGAAACACCATATATTTT. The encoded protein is CASSLGSYSGNTIYF.

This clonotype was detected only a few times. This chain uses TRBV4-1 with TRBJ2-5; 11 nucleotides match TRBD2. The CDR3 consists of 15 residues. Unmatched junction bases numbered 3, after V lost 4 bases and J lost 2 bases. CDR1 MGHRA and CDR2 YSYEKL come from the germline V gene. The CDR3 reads CASSRGTSGQETQYF. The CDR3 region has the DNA TGCGCCAGCAGCCGGGGGACTAGCGGACAAGAGACCCAGTACTTC.

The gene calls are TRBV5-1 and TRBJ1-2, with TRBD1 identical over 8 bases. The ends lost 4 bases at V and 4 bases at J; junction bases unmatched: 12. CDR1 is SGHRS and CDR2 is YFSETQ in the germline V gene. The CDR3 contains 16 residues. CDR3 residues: CASSTGAGGWGYGYTF. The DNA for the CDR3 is TGCGCCAGCAGCACGGGCGCAGGGGGCTGGGGCTATGGCTACACCTTC.

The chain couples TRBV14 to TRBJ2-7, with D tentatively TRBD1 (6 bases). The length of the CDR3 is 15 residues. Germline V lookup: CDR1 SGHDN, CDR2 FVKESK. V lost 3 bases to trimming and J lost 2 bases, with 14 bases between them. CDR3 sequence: CASSHLQGRAYEQYF. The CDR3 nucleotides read TGTGCCAGCAGCCATCTACAGGGAAGAGCCTACGAGCAGTACTTC. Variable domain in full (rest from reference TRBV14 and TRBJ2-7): EAGVTQFPSHSVIEKGQTVTLRCDPISGHDNLYWYRRVMGKEIKFLLHFVKESKQDESGMPNNRFLAERTGGTYSTLKVQPAELEDSGVYFCASSHLQGRAYEQYFGPGTRLTVT.

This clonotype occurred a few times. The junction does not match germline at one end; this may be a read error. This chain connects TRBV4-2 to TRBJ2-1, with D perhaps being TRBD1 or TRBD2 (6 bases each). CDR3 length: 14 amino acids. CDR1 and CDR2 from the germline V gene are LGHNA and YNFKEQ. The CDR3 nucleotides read TGTGCCACCAGCGAGGGGGGCAGGTACAATGAGCAGTTCTTC. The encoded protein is CATSEGGRYNEQFF.

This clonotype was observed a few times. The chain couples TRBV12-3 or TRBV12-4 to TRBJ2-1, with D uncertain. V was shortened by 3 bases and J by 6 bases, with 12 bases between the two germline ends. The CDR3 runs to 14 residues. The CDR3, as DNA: TGTGCCAGCAGTTTTCCAGGACGCTCCAATGAGCAGTTCTTC. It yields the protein CASSFPGRSNEQFF.

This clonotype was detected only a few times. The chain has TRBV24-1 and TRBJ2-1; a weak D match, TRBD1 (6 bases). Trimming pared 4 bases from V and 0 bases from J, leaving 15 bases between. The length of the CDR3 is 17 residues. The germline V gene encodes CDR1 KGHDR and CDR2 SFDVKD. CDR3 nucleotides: TGTGCCACCAGTGACCCGGACAGCCCTCACTCCTACAATGAGCAGTTCTTC. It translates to CATSDPDSPHSYNEQFF.

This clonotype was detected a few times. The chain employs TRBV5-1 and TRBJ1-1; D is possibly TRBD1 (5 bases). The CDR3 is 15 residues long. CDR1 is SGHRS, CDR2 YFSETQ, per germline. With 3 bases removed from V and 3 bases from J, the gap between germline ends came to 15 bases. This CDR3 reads CASSSQGQGYTEAFF. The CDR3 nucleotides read TGCGCCAGCAGCTCCCAAGGGCAGGGCTACACTGAAGCTTTCTTT.

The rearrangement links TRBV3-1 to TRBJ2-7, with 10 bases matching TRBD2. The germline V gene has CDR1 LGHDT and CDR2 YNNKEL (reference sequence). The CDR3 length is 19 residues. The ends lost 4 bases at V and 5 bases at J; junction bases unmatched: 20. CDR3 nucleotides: TGTGCCAGCAGCCCACAAGCGACCGGGACTAGCGCCAAATTAAACGAGCAGTACTTC. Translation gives CASSPQATGTSAKLNEQYF.

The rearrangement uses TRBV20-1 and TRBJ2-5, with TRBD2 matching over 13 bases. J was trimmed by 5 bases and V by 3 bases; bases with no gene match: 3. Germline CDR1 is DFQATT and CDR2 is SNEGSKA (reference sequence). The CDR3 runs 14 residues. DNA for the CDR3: TGCAGTGCTAGGGGGACTAGCGGGACGGAGACCCAGTACTTC. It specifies CSARGTSGTETQYF.

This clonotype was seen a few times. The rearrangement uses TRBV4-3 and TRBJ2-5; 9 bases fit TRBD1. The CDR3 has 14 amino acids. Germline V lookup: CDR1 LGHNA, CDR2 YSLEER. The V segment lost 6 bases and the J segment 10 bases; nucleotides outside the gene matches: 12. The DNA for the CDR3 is TGCGCCAGCAGTCTCAGTCCCGGGACAGGGATCCAGTACTTC. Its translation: CASSLSPGTGIQYF.

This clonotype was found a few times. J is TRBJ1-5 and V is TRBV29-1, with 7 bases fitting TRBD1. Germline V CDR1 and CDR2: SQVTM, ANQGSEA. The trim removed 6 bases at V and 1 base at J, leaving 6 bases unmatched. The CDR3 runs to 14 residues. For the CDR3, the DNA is TGCAGCGTGGCGACAGGGTCAAGCAATCAGCCCCAGCATTTT. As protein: CSVATGSSNQPQHF.

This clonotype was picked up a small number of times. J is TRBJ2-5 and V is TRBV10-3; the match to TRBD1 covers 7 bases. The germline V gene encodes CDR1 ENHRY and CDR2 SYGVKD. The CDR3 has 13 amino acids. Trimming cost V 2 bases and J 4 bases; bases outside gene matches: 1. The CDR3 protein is CAISERGRETQYF. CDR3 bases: TGTGCCATCAGTGAGAGGGGGCGAGAGACCCAGTACTTC.

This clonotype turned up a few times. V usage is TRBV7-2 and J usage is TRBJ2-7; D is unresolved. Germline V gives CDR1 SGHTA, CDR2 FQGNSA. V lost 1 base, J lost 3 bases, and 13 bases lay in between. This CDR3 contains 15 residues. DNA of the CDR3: TGTGCCAGCAGCTTAGGGGCATCTAACCTCTACGAGCAGTACTTC. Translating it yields CASSLGASNLYEQYF.

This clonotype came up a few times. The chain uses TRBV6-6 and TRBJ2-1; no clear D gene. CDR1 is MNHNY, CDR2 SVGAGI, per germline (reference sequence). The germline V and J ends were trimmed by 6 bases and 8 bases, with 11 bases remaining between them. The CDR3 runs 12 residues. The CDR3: CASRIRRDEQFF. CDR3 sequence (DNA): TGTGCCAGCAGAATTCGACGGGATGAGCAGTTCTTC.

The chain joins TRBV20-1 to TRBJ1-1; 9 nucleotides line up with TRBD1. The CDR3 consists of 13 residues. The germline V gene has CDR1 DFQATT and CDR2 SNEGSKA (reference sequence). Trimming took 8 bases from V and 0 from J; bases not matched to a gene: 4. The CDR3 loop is CSWTGVMNTEAFF. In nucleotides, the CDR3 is TGCAGTTGGACAGGGGTCATGAACACTGAAGCTTTCTTT.

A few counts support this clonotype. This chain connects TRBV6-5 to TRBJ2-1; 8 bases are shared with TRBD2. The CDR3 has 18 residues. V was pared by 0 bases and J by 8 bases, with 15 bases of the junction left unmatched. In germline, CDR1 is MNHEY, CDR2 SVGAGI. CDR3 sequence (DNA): TGTGCCAGCAGTTACTCCCGGGCTAGCGGGTCTCCTAGGGATGAGCAGTTCTTC. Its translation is CASSYSRASGSPRDEQFF.

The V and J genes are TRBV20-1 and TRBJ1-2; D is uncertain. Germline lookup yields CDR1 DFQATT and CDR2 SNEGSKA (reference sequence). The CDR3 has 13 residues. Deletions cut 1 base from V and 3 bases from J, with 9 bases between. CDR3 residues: CSARGTHYYGYTF. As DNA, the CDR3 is TGCAGTGCTAGAGGAACACATTACTATGGCTACACCTTC.

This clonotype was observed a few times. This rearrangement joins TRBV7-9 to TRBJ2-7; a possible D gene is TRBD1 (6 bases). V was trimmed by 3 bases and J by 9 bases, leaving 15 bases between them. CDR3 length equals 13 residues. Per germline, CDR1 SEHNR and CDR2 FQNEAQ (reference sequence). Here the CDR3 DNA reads TGTGCCAGCAGCTTGGCTCAGGACAGTGGGCAGTACTTC. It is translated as CASSLAQDSGQYF.

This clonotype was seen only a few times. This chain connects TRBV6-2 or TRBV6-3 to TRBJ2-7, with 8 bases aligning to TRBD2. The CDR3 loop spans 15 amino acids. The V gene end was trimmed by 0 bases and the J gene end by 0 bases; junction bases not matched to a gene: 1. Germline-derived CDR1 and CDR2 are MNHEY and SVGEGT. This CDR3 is CASSYSRGVSYEQYF. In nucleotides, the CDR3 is TGTGCCAGCAGTTACTCGCGGGGGGTCTCCTACGAGCAGTACTTC.

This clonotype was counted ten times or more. The DNA for the CDR3 is TGTGCCAGCAGTGAGGGCGGGATTAGCAATCAGCCCCAGCATTTT. This encodes CASSEGGISNQPQHF. The chain recombines TRBV12-3 or TRBV12-4 with TRBJ1-5; no reliable D call. The V end lost 5 bases, the J end lost 0 bases, and 11 bases lay between the germline ends. This CDR3 comprises 15 residues.

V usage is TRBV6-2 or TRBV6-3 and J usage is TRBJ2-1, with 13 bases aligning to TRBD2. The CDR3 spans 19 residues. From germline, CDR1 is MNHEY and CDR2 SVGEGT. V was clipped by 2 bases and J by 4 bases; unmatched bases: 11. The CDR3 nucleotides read TGTGCCAGCAGTTACCCGACTAGCGGGAGGCCTGGTCAATACAATGAGCAGTTCTTC. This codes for CASSYPTSGRPGQYNEQFF.

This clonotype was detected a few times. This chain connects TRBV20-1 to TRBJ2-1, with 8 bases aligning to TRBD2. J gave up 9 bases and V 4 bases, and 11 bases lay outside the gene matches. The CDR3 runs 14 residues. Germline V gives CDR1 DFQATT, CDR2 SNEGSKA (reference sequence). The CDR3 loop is CSAKAGGSAREQFF. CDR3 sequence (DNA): TGCAGTGCTAAGGCGGGAGGATCCGCCCGTGAGCAGTTCTTC.

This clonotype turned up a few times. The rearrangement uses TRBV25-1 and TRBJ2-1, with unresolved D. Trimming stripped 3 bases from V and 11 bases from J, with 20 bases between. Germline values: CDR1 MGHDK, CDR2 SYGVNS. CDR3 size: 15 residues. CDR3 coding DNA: TGTGCCAGCAGTGATTCTGGCCGGGCGCACAACCAGCAGTTCTTC. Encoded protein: CASSDSGRAHNQQFF.

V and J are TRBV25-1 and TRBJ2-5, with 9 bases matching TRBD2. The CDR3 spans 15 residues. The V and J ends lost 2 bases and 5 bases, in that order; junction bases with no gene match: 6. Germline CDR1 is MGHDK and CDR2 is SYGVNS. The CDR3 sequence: CASSEAGGTTETQYF. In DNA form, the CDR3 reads TGTGCCAGCAGTGAAGCGGGAGGGACTACTGAGACCCAGTACTTC.

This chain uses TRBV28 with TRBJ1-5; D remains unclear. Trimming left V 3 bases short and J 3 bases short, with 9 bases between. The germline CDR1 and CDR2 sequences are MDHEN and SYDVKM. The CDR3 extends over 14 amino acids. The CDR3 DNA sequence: TGTGCCAGCAGTTTCGCAGGACTCAATCAGCCCCAGCATTTT. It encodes CASSFAGLNQPQHF.

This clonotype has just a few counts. CDR3 DNA sequence: TGTGCCAGCAGTTATGGCAGGACTACAGATACGCAGTATTTT. It is translated as CASSYGRTTDTQYF. This chain links TRBV6-2 or TRBV6-3 with TRBJ2-3; a weak D match, TRBD2 (5 bases). CDR3 length equals 14 residues. V gave up 3 bases and J gave up 3 bases, with 10 bases separating them. Germline CDR1 reads MNHEY; CDR2 reads SVGEGT.

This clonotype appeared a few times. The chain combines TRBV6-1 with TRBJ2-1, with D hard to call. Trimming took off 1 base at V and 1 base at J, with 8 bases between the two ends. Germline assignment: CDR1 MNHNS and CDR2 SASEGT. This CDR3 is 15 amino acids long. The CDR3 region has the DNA TGTGCCAGCAGTGAAGGAGCGAGGTCCTACAATGAGCAGTTCTTC. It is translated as CASSEGARSYNEQFF.

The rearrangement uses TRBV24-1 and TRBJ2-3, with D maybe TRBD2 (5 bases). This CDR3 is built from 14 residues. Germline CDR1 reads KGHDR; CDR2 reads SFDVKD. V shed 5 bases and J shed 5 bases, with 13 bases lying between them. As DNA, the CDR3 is TGTGCCACCAGTGCAGGTGGAGGATTAGATACGCAGTATTTT. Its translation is CATSAGGGLDTQYF.

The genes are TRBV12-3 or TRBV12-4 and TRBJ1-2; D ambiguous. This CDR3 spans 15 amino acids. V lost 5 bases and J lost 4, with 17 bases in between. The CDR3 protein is CASSPSPSGVYGYTF. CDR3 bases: TGTGCCAGCAGTCCCTCACCATCCGGCGTCTATGGCTACACCTTC.

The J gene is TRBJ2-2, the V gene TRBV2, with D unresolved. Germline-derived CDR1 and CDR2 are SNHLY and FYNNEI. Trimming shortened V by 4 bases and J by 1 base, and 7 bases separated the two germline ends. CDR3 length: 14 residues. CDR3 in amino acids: CASSASGNTGELFF. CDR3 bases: TGTGCCAGCAGTGCTTCGGGGAACACCGGGGAGCTGTTTTTT.

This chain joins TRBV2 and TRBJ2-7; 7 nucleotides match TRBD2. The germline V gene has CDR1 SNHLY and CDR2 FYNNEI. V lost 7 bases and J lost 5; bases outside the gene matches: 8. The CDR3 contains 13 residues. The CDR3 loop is CASTLVGGNEQYF. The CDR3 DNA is TGTGCCAGCACCTTGGTCGGGGGGAACGAGCAGTACTTC.